Given below is one T cell receptor beta chain in context. The antigen remains unidentified. This CDR3 is built from 15 residues. The junction had 7 bases not matched to a gene; V was cut back by 5 bases and J by 5 bases. Germline CDR1 DFQATT, CDR2 SNEGSKA (reference sequence). The data derive from a study of vaccination and CD4 T cells after COVID-19. The assay that was used to sequence DNA from cultured CD4+ T cells was the Oncomine TCR Beta short-read assay. TCRdb processed the PCR reads anew with MiXCR; each CDR3 protein has one entry. The table has about 16,000 distinct CDR3 sequences, less than 65% seen once. Treatment defined: approximately nine-day PBMC culture with coronavirus spike peptide pools or control peptides (ViraFEST assay).

This clonotype originated in a human donor with COVID-19. The sample consisted of cultured CD4+ T cells from blood, taken after SARS-CoV-2 vaccination. The V and J genes are TRBV20-1 and TRBJ2-3; 13 bases line up with TRBD2. CDR3 bases: TGCAGTGCTTGCGGACTAGCGGGGGTGGGAGATACGCAGTATTTT. Protein sequence: CSACGLAGVGDTQYF.